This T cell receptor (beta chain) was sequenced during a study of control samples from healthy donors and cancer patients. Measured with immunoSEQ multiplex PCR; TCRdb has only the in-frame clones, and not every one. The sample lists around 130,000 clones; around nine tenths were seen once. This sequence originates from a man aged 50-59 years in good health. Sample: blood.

CDR3 sequence: CASSIWISDEQFF. The CDR3 DNA is TGTGCCAGTAGTATTTGGATTTCCGATGAGCAGTTCTTC. The chain combines TRBV19 with TRBJ2-1; D is uncertain. Germline V gene sequence: CDR1 LNHDA, CDR2 SQIVND (reference sequence). The V end lost 3 bases, the J end lost 8 bases, and 11 bases lay between the germline ends. The CDR3 loop spans 13 amino acids.